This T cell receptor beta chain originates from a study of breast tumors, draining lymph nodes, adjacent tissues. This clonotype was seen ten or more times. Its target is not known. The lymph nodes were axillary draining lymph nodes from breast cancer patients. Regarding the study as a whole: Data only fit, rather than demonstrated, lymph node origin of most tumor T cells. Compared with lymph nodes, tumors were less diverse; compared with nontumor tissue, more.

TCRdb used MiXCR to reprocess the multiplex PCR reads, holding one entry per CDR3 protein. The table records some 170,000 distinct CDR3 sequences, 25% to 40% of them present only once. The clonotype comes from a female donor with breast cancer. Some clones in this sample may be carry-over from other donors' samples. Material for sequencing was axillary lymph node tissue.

CDR3 sequence reads: CASSINTWDIRDEQFF. CDR3 in DNA: TGTGCCAGCAGTATAAATACTTGGGATATAAGGGATGAGCAGTTCTTC. The chain couples TRBV14 to TRBJ2-1; D remains ambiguous. Trimming pared 6 bases from V and 8 bases from J, leaving 23 bases between. Looked up from germline, CDR1 is SGHDN and CDR2 is FVKESK. The CDR3 extends over 16 amino acids.